This entry concerns a single T cell receptor (beta chain). These data come from a study of blood T cell repertoires in COVID-19. For the study at large: The United States, Italy and Spain provided the acute and convalescent COVID-19 samples. Nucleic acid was either cDNA or gDNA, and it came from T cells, B-cell-depleted T cells, or PBMCs.

In the authors' methods: Amplified reference gene primers provided the basis for estimating nucleated cell counts. Using immunoSEQ multiplex PCR, the repertoire was profiled, and TCRdb retains in-frame clones only, with some absent. The V and J calls and the clone size are those of that table, but D and trimming were determined from the DNA. The data contain about 140,000 clones, approximately 81% of them singletons. Trimming took off 6 bases at V and 5 bases at J, with 26 bases between the two ends. This CDR3 is built from 18 residues. Germline-derived CDR1 and CDR2 are KGHSH and LQKENI. This rearrangement joins TRBV18 to TRBJ2-4, with TRBD1 as a possible D gene (5 bases). The sequenced material came from peripheral blood. This sequence originates from a human donor with acute or convalescent COVID-19. The donor label of this sample is uncertain. CDR3 in DNA: TGTGCCAGCTCTCCTCGGTTTTGGGGCCGGGTTAAGGAAAACATTCAGTACTTC. It yields the protein CASSPRFWGRVKENIQYF.